These 18 T cell receptor beta chains share one sample of origin, sequenced in a study of cytomegalovirus exposure and HLA in healthy donors. The PCR made use of 60 Vbeta and 13 Jbeta primers. Produced via immunoSEQ multiplex PCR; TCRdb's table is partial and in-frame only. The sample holds about 41,000 clones, over 70% seen once. The sequencing input was PBMCs. Every receptor here comes from a man aged 45-65 years in good health and CMV-seronegative.

CDR3 in DNA: TGTGCCAGCAGAGACACTCTCACAGATACGCAGTATTTT. Its protein is CASRDTLTDTQYF. The chain combines TRBV25-1 with TRBJ2-3, with D hard to call. The V gene lost 6 bases and the J gene lost 2 bases, with 9 bases spanning the gap. This CDR3 has 13 residues. Germline CDR1 reads MGHDK; CDR2 reads SYGVNS.

The V gene is TRBV28, the J gene TRBJ1-5; no definite D call. The CDR3 is made up of 15 amino acids. Per germline, CDR1 MDHEN and CDR2 SYDVKM. The germline V and J ends were trimmed by 1 base and 6 bases, with 13 bases remaining between them. The chain's CDR3 is CASSLSSGGPQPQHF. The CDR3 DNA is TGTGCCAGCAGTTTATCTTCAGGAGGCCCTCAGCCCCAGCATTTT.

This chain links TRBV2 with TRBJ2-7, with TRBD2 as a possible D gene (6 bases). The CDR3 sequence is 16 residues long. Germline V CDR1 and CDR2: SNHLY, FYNNEI. V was trimmed by 1 base and J by 5 bases, leaving 18 bases between them. CDR3 DNA sequence: TGTGCCAGCAGTGAAGTAGGTGGAGGGGCGGGCGACGAGCAGTACTTC. It encodes CASSEVGGGAGDEQYF.

The chain employs TRBV5-1 and TRBJ2-2; D is unresolved. CDR1 is SGHRS, CDR2 YFSETQ, per germline. Trimming left V 6 bases short and J 4 bases short, with 19 bases between. The CDR3 covers 16 residues. CDR3 sequence: CASNPIAPPPTGELFF. For the CDR3, the DNA is TGCGCCAGCAACCCAATCGCGCCTCCCCCCACCGGGGAGCTGTTTTTT.

The chain is built from TRBV7-6 and TRBJ2-1; 9 bases fit TRBD1. Losses at the gene ends were 10 bases for V and 6 bases for J; bases not matched to a gene: 16. Germline CDR1 is SGHVS and CDR2 is FNYEAQ. The CDR3 has 16 residues. The CDR3 here is CAIVLSGTGRGNEQFF. CDR3 DNA: TGTGCCATCGTTCTTTCCGGGACAGGGAGGGGCAATGAGCAGTTCTTC.

For the CDR3, the DNA is TGTGCCAGCAGATCTCTAGAATACAATGAGCAGTTCTTC. Amino acids: CASRSLEYNEQFF. The chain has TRBV7-8 and TRBJ2-1; D gene ambiguous. The CDR3 spans 13 residues. The V end lost 6 bases, the J end lost 4 bases, and 10 bases lay between the germline ends. Germline V CDR1 and CDR2: SGHVS, FQNEAQ.

Regarding this clone: Other DNA sequences in this specimen translate into the identical CDR3. The chain carries TRBV13 and TRBJ2-2; 8 nucleotides agree with TRBD1. The V segment lost 2 bases and the J segment 7 bases; nucleotides outside the gene matches: 12. This CDR3 region has 17 residues. Germline V gives CDR1 PRHDT, CDR2 FYEKMQ (reference sequence). CDR3 amino acids: CASSLRSAQGVGGELFF. DNA of the CDR3: TGTGCCAGCAGCTTAAGGTCGGCACAGGGGGTCGGCGGGGAGCTGTTTTTT.

The J gene is TRBJ1-3, the V gene TRBV15; D is unclear. Germline values: CDR1 LNHNV, CDR2 YYDKDF (reference sequence). There are 13 residues in the CDR3. Trimming stripped 9 bases from V and 0 bases from J, with 9 bases between. The CDR3 here is CATSLDSGNTIYF. CDR3 nucleotide sequence: TGTGCCACTTCGTTAGACTCTGGAAACACCATATATTTT.

The chain couples TRBV27 to TRBJ2-7; D is possibly TRBD2 (5 bases). In germline, CDR1 is MNHEY, CDR2 SMNVEV (reference sequence). V lost 3 bases, J lost 0 bases, and 6 bases lay in between. This CDR3 has 13 amino acids. The CDR3 loop is CASSFGVSYEQYF. The CDR3 DNA sequence: TGTGCCAGCAGTTTCGGGGTCTCCTACGAGCAGTACTTC.

CDR3 DNA sequence: TGTGCCAGTAGTATGGGGGCAGGCCCTAACTATGGCTACACCTTC. It codes for CASSMGAGPNYGYTF. V and J are TRBV19 and TRBJ1-2, with D possibly being TRBD1 (6 bases). There are 15 residues in the CDR3. Trimming shortened V by 3 bases and J by 0 bases, and 11 bases separated the two germline ends. Germline V gene data show CDR1 as LNHDA and CDR2 as SQIVND (reference sequence).

Worth noting for this clone: A read error may produce the germline difference seen at one junction end. The V gene is TRBV4-2, the J gene TRBJ2-3; D gene uncertain. In germline, CDR1 is LGHNA, CDR2 YNFKEQ. The CDR3 runs 23 residues. The CDR3 sequence is CSSSQARGDLLSNYLEGTDTQYF. The CDR3, as DNA: TGTTCCAGCAGCCAAGCCCGAGGAGACTTGCTCTCCAACTACCTTGAGGGCACAGATACGCAGTATTTT.

This chain connects TRBV5-5 to TRBJ2-3, with D perhaps TRBD2 (6 bases). This CDR3 is 16 amino acids long. Per germline, CDR1 SGHKS and CDR2 YYEKEE (reference sequence). V was pared by 3 bases and J by 0 bases, with 14 bases between. The DNA of the CDR3 is TGTGCCAGCAGCTCCCCTAGCGTAACTAGCACAGATACGCAGTATTTT. This translates into CASSSPSVTSTDTQYF.

This rearrangement joins TRBV5-5 to TRBJ2-7; TRBD1 aligns across 8 bases. The trim removed 1 base at V and 6 bases at J, leaving 6 bases unmatched. The CDR3 contains 14 residues. Germline V gene lookup returns CDR1 SGHKS and CDR2 YYEKEE (reference sequence). The CDR3 coding sequence is TGTGCCAGCAGCTTGCAGGCAGGGGGCTCCGAGCAGTACTTC. Its protein is CASSLQAGGSEQYF. The whole variable domain, filled in from reference TRBV5-5 and TRBJ2-7, reads DAGVTQSPTHLIKTRGQQVTLRCSPISGHKSVSWYQQVLGQGPQFIFQYYEKEERGRGNFPDRFSARQFPNYSSELNVNALLLGDSALYLCASSLQAGGSEQYFGPGTRLTVT.

The gene calls are TRBV19 and TRBJ2-2; 10 bases are shared with TRBD2. The V gene end was trimmed by 5 bases and the J gene end by 5 bases; junction bases not matched to a gene: 26. The V gene's germline CDR1 is LNHDA and CDR2 SQIVND (reference sequence). CDR3 size: 22 residues. CDR3 sequence (DNA): TGTGCCAGTAGTCCTCCAGTCCTCCTATATGGCCATAGCGGGAGGCGGACCGGGGAGCTGTTTTTT. The encoded protein is CASSPPVLLYGHSGRRTGELFF. Drawing the rest from reference TRBV19 and TRBJ2-2, the complete variable domain is DGGITQSPKYLFRKEGQNVTLSCEQNLNHDAMYWYRQDPGQGLRLIYYSQIVNDFQKGDIAEGYSVSREKKESFPLTVTSAQKNPTAFYLCASSPPVLLYGHSGRRTGELFFGEGSRLTVL.

The V call is TRBV10-3, the J call TRBJ2-2; TRBD1 aligns across 10 bases. Germline CDR1 ENHRY, CDR2 SYGVKD. The CDR3 has 15 amino acids. Trimming took 4 bases from V and 5 from J; bases not matched to a gene: 4. CDR3 bases: TGTGCCATCAGTGTGGGGACAGGGGTAACCGGGGAGCTGTTTTTT. Translating it yields CAISVGTGVTGELFF.

The chain is built from TRBV28 and TRBJ1-6, with D possibly TRBD1 on 6 matching bases. Germline CDR1 and CDR2: MDHEN and SYDVKM. The CDR3 is 15 residues long. V lost 2 bases and J 9 bases, leaving 14 bases between the germline ends. The CDR3, as DNA: TGTGCCAGCAGTTTAGGGGGCGGTGTGGTTTCACCCCTCCACTTT. Amino acids: CASSLGGGVVSPLHF.

The rearrangement uses TRBV29-1 and TRBJ2-3; 7 nucleotides agree with TRBD2. J lost 0 bases, V lost 5 bases, and 8 bases had no gene match. The CDR3 consists of 15 residues. Germline-derived CDR1 and CDR2 are SQVTM and ANQGSEA. This chain's CDR3 is CSVSVGGTSTDTQYF. In DNA, the CDR3 is TGCAGCGTTTCTGTGGGAGGGACTAGCACAGATACGCAGTATTTT.

The V and J genes are TRBV9 and TRBJ2-1, with a tentative D call TRBD1 (6 bases). The germline V gene has CDR1 SGDLS and CDR2 YYNGEE. The CDR3 is 12 residues long. V shed 3 bases and J shed 10 bases, with 11 bases lying between them. CDR3 region: CASSEGGREQFF. CDR3 in DNA: TGTGCCAGCAGCGAAGGGGGTCGGGAGCAGTTCTTC.